This T cell receptor beta chain was recovered during a study of blood T cell repertoires in COVID-19. As for the study in general: Nucleic acid was either cDNA or gDNA, and it came from T cells, B-cell-depleted T cells, or PBMCs.

Clones were sequenced by immunoSEQ multiplex PCR, and TCRdb holds only the in-frame ones, with some missing. The sample holds more than 250,000 clones, over 65% seen once. Per the germline V gene, CDR1 is LGHNA and CDR2 is YNFKEQ. The CDR3 is 16 residues long. The V gene end was trimmed by 1 base and the J gene end by 4 bases; junction bases not matched to a gene: 7. This rearrangement joins TRBV4-2 to TRBJ2-7; 10 positions agree with TRBD1. The sequencing input was peripheral blood. The sequence was obtained from a man between 60 and 75 years old who had recovered from COVID-19. For the CDR3, the DNA is TGTGCCAGCAGCCAAGCGGCGGGACAGGGGAATTACGAGCAGTACTTC. Translated, it gives CASSQAAGQGNYEQYF.